One and the same sample provided the 18 T cell receptor beta chains below, sequenced in a study of response to subunit inactivated influenza vaccine. MiXCR, applied by TCRdb to the RT-PCR reads, yields one record per CDR3 protein. This sample carries a few hundred thousand distinct CDR3 sequences, around 15% of them seen once, and the ten largest clones take around 10%. The sample was PBMCs from blood, taken 11 to 12 days after vaccination. The receptors shown here come from a middle-aged man who received an inactivated influenza vaccine.

This clonotype was counted only a few times. The chain links TRBV4-3 to TRBJ2-5; D remains ambiguous. Germline values: CDR1 LGHNA, CDR2 YSLEER. The CDR3 spans 12 residues. The V and J ends lost 1 base and 4 bases respectively, with 4 bases between them. Here the CDR3 reads CASSQVTETQYF. The CDR3 DNA follows: TGCGCCAGCAGCCAAGTGACAGAGACCCAGTACTTC.

V gene TRBV4-2 combines with J gene TRBJ1-6; 9 positions agree with TRBD1. The junction had 10 bases not matched to a gene; V was cut back by 2 bases and J by 8 bases. Germline V gives CDR1 LGHNA, CDR2 YNFKEQ. There are 17 residues in the CDR3. This chain's CDR3 is CASSQTPAGQGYSPLHF. The CDR3 DNA is TGTGCCAGCAGCCAAACCCCCGCGGGACAGGGATATTCACCCCTCCACTTT.

This clonotype was found a few times. The chain combines TRBV7-8 with TRBJ2-1; 7 bases agree with TRBD2. The CDR3 totals 17 residues. The V and J ends lost 1 base and 6 bases, in that order; junction bases with no gene match: 12. Germline CDR1 reads SGHVS; CDR2 reads FQNEAQ. The CDR3 reads CASSLGSGGRVFNEQFF. The CDR3 DNA is TGTGCCAGCAGCTTAGGATCGGGCGGGAGAGTATTCAATGAGCAGTTCTTC.

This chain uses TRBV6-2 or TRBV6-3 with TRBJ1-6; possible D gene TRBD1, 5 bases. This CDR3 spans 14 amino acids. V shed 8 bases and J shed 9 bases, with 17 bases lying between them. Germline V gene sequence: CDR1 MNHEY, CDR2 SVGEGT. CDR3 bases: TGTGCCAGCGGGCCCGGGACCGCCCTTTCACCCCTCCACTTT. Translated: CASGPGTALSPLHF.

This clonotype was counted a few times. This chain joins TRBV14 and TRBJ2-2; D is unresolved. Trimming cost V 4 bases and J 1 base, with 7 bases left between them. The CDR3 consists of 14 residues. The germline V gene has CDR1 SGHDN and CDR2 FVKESK. CDR3 in amino acids: CASSPTWNTGELFF. For the CDR3, the DNA is TGTGCCAGCAGCCCGACTTGGAACACCGGGGAGCTGTTTTTT.

This clonotype was seen only a few times. The chain has TRBV2 and TRBJ2-7, with 7 bases aligning to TRBD2. The CDR3 contains 14 residues. The junction had 11 bases not matched to a gene; V was cut back by 8 bases and J by 4 bases. From germline, CDR1 is SNHLY and CDR2 FYNNEI. The CDR3 DNA reads TGTGCCAGCTCTGCGGGAGAACTCTTTTACGAGCAGTACTTC. Translation: CASSAGELFYEQYF.

The CDR3 reads CASSKERLACTGELFF. CDR3 coding DNA: TGTGCCAGCAGCAAAGAACGGCTAGCTTGCACCGGGGAGCTGTTTTTT. This sequence joins TRBV21-1 and TRBJ2-2; the table's D call, TRBD2, has no DNA check behind it. TRBV21-1 is a pseudogene locus. CDR3 length equals 16 residues.

This clonotype was detected a few times. The chain employs TRBV5-8 and TRBJ1-1; no clear D gene. This CDR3 spans 17 amino acids. V dropped 6 bases and J dropped 1 base, with 22 bases sitting between them. Per germline, CDR1 SGHTS and CDR2 YDEGEE. CDR3 sequence: CASIRTFLRAQNTEAFF. The CDR3 DNA reads TGTGCCAGCATCCGAACCTTTCTGCGGGCCCAGAACACTGAAGCTTTCTTT.

This clonotype was found once. The chain is built from TRBV4-3 and TRBJ2-2, with D possibly being TRBD1 (5 bases). The CDR3 is 17 amino acids. V was clipped by 0 bases and J by 1 base, with 12 bases between them. CDR1 and CDR2 from the germline V gene are LGHNA and YSLEER. The CDR3 DNA follows: TGCGCCAGCAGCCAAGACCCCGGTGGACAGAACACCGGGGAGCTGTTTTTT. Its protein product is CASSQDPGGQNTGELFF.

This clonotype turned up a few times. The chain carries TRBV6-5 and TRBJ1-1; D gene ambiguous. The CDR3 contains 16 residues. The germline V gene has CDR1 MNHEY and CDR2 SVGAGI. Trimming shortened V by 4 bases and J by 0 bases, and 15 bases separated the two germline ends. The CDR3 loop is CASSFPLEGMNTEAFF. The DNA for the CDR3 is TGTGCCAGCAGTTTCCCATTGGAGGGAATGAACACTGAAGCTTTCTTT.

The genes are TRBV7-2 and TRBJ2-7, with a weak D call TRBD2 (5 bases). The CDR3 has 15 amino acids. The V end lost 3 bases, the J end lost 0 bases, and 12 bases lay between the germline ends. Looked up from germline, CDR1 is SGHTA and CDR2 is FQGNSA. The CDR3 coding sequence is TGTGCCAGCAGCTTGCAACGGGGTAGCTCCTACGAGCAGTACTTC. As protein: CASSLQRGSSYEQYF. The complete variable domain, with remaining parts taken from reference TRBV7-2 and TRBJ2-7, reads GAGVSQSPSNKVTEKGKDVELRCDPISGHTALYWYRQSLGQGLEFLIYFQGNSAPDKSGLPSDRFSAERTGGSVSTLTIQRTQQEDSAVYLCASSLQRGSSYEQYFGPGTRLTVT.

The CDR3 sequence is CATSKETTGLNTEAFF. The CDR3 DNA reads TGTGCCACCAGCAAGGAAACGACAGGGTTGAACACTGAAGCTTTCTTT. The J gene is TRBJ1-1, the V gene TRBV15; 7 bases map to TRBD1. V lost 4 bases, J lost 0 bases, and 8 bases stayed unmatched. The V gene's germline CDR1 is LNHNV and CDR2 YYDKDF (reference sequence). The CDR3 totals 16 residues.

This clonotype was counted ten times or more. The CDR3 DNA reads TGTGCCACCAGCGGAAGGGGCGGGATGGAGACCCAGTACTTC. As protein: CATSGRGGMETQYF. V is TRBV15 and J is TRBJ2-5; maybe TRBD2 (6 bases). CDR3 length equals 14 residues. Trimming shortened V by 5 bases and J by 5 bases, and 15 bases separated the two germline ends. From germline, CDR1 is LNHNV and CDR2 YYDKDF (reference sequence).

The rearrangement uses TRBV2 and TRBJ2-7; a weak D match, TRBD2 (6 bases). The V gene's germline CDR1 is SNHLY and CDR2 FYNNEI. The CDR3 has 13 residues. The germline V and J ends were trimmed by 7 bases and 4 bases, with 14 bases remaining between them. This chain's CDR3 is CASIRTGAYEQYF. CDR3 bases: TGTGCCAGCATAAGGACGGGAGCATACGAGCAGTACTTC.

This clonotype was detected only a few times. The chain uses TRBV12-3 or TRBV12-4 and TRBJ1-2; D gene unclear. The CDR3 has 16 residues. The V gene lost 0 bases and the J gene lost 0 bases, with 11 bases spanning the gap. The CDR3 coding sequence is TGTGCCAGCAGTTTAGCGCATCACCGTCCTAACTATGGCTACACCTTC. This codes for CASSLAHHRPNYGYTF.

The chain has TRBV28 and TRBJ2-3; possible D gene TRBD2, 5 bases. The germline CDR1 and CDR2 sequences are MDHEN and SYDVKM. Trimming took off 5 bases at V and 4 bases at J, with 13 bases between the two ends. This CDR3 has 14 residues. The CDR3 loop reads CASSARTRSDTQYF. The CDR3 nucleotides are TGTGCCAGCAGTGCACGCACTAGGTCAGATACGCAGTATTTT.

Only a few counts were recorded for this clonotype. The chain is built from TRBV6-2 or TRBV6-3 and TRBJ2-2; D gene ambiguous. Trimming shortened V by 3 bases and J by 6 bases, and 5 bases separated the two germline ends. CDR3 length: 12 residues. CDR1 MNHEY and CDR2 SVGEGT come from the germline V gene. DNA of the CDR3: TGTGCCAGCAGTTATAAGTCCGGGGAGCTGTTTTTT. Its translation: CASSYKSGELFF.

This clonotype has a count of ten or more. This chain joins TRBV10-3 and TRBJ2-3; 12 bases fit TRBD1. Trimming cost V 6 bases and J 5 bases; bases outside gene matches: 9. The V gene's germline CDR1 is ENHRY and CDR2 SYGVKD. CDR3 size: 16 residues. CDR3 DNA: TGTGCCATCAGCAACTCTTGGGACAGGGGGCAAGATACGCAGTATTTT. Protein product: CAISNSWDRGQDTQYF.